The 6 T cell receptor beta chains below all came from one sample that was sequenced in a study of tumor and adjacent non-tumor tissue in lung cancer. This sample's RNA came from whole unsorted tissue. This non-tumor lung sample came from over 3 cm beyond the tumor edge. A modified ARM-PCR protocol with three rounds of nested PCR amplified TCRbeta. TCRdb ran MiXCR on the multiplex PCR reads and lists one entry per CDR3 protein. In the table there are about 98,000 distinct CDR3 sequences, 80% of which are singletons. The specimen sequenced was distant non-tumor lung tissue. The source of these receptors is a man aged 55-75 years with small cell lung cancer.

Comment on this clonotype: One junction end disagrees with the germline gene, perhaps due to a read error. In nucleotides, the CDR3 is TGCAGTGCTTCGAAAGGGGCGAGGACTGAAGTTTTCTTT. It translates to CSASKGARTEVFF. V usage is TRBV20-1 and J usage is TRBJ1-1; maybe TRBD1 (5 bases). CDR1 DFQATT and CDR2 SNEGSKA come from the germline V gene (reference sequence). The CDR3 has 13 residues.

This sequence joins TRBV12-3 or TRBV12-4 and TRBJ2-5, with TRBD1 matching 7 bases. The junction had 11 bases not matched to a gene; V was cut back by 4 bases and J by 6 bases. There are 15 residues in the CDR3. CDR3 nucleotide sequence: TGTGCCAGCAGTTACGGACAGGAGGCGACGCAGACCCAGTACTTC. Amino acid sequence: CASSYGQEATQTQYF.

The chain employs TRBV5-1 and TRBJ2-7; TRBD2 agrees at 12 bases. The V gene end was trimmed by 5 bases and the J gene end by 11 bases; junction bases not matched to a gene: 11. CDR1 is SGHRS and CDR2 is YFSETQ in the germline V gene. The CDR3 is 14 residues long. The DNA of the CDR3 is TGCGCCAGCAGTCCGCGACTAGCGGGAGTTGAGGAGTACTTC. Its protein product is CASSPRLAGVEEYF.

This chain links TRBV29-1 with TRBJ2-3, with D possibly TRBD2 on 6 matching bases. The CDR3 has 16 residues. V was cut by 6 bases and J by 0 bases, with 19 bases left in between. Germline-derived CDR1 and CDR2 are SQVTM and ANQGSEA. The CDR3 DNA sequence: TGCAGCGTCACGGGGGTAGCGGACGCTAGCACAGATACGCAGTATTTT. It is translated as CSVTGVADASTDTQYF.

V usage is TRBV4-1 and J usage is TRBJ2-2; no definite D call. The CDR3 sequence is 13 residues long. Germline CDR1 reads MGHRA; CDR2 reads YSYEKL. The germline V and J ends were trimmed by 3 bases and 5 bases, with 7 bases remaining between them. Here the CDR3 DNA reads TGCGCCAGCAGCCAGATACAAACCGGGGAGCTGTTTTTT. It encodes CASSQIQTGELFF.

Details on this clonotype: An end of the junction differs from the germline gene, which may be a read error. The rearrangement joins TRBV11-2 to TRBJ2-1; possible D gene TRBD1, 5 bases. In germline, CDR1 is SGHAT, CDR2 FQNNGV. The CDR3 loop spans 15 amino acids. CDR3 nucleotide sequence: TGCACCAGCAGCTTAACAGGAGCAGACTACAATGAGCAGTTCTTC. It is translated as CTSSLTGADYNEQFF.